The 21 T cell receptor beta chains reported below all come from one sample, sequenced in a study of T cells in Graves' hyperthyroidism and ophthalmopathy. RNA transcripts provided the source from which TCR beta CDR3 regions were amplified. A first-round RT-PCR of the TCR CDR3 used the HTBI primer set. A single record per CDR3 protein comes from TCRdb applying MiXCR to the multiplex PCR reads. The table has about 350,000 distinct CDR3 sequences, 15% to 20% seen once; the top ten hold 15% to 18%. Material for sequencing was blood. Source of these receptors: a woman aged 40 to 50 with Graves' ophthalmopathy.

This clonotype came up many times. This chain uses TRBV12-3 or TRBV12-4 with TRBJ1-1; D may be TRBD1 (5 bases). V was pared by 6 bases and J by 2 bases, with 16 bases between. The length of the CDR3 is 15 residues. CDR3 in DNA: TGTGCCAGCAGATTGGACGACAGCTCAAACACTGAAGCTTTCTTT. Its translation: CASRLDDSSNTEAFF.

This clonotype was seen ten or more times. This chain connects TRBV5-1 to TRBJ2-5; D is undetermined. Germline-derived CDR1 and CDR2 are SGHRS and YFSETQ. The CDR3 totals 14 residues. Between the trimmed V and J ends, which lost 0 bases and 0 bases, there was a span of 6 bases. The CDR3 loop reads CASSLEGHQETQYF. The CDR3 bases are TGCGCCAGCAGCTTGGAAGGCCACCAAGAGACCCAGTACTTC.

This clonotype appeared many times. This sequence joins TRBV12-3 or TRBV12-4 and TRBJ1-6, with D possibly being TRBD1 (5 bases). Trimming pared 3 bases from V and 5 bases from J, leaving 11 bases between. The CDR3 runs to 15 residues. The CDR3 loop reads CASSFGGANNSPLHF. The CDR3 region has the DNA TGTGCCAGCAGTTTCGGCGGGGCCAATAATTCACCCCTCCACTTT.

V gene TRBV18 combines with J gene TRBJ2-5, with D uncertain. CDR1 and CDR2 (germline): KGHSH, LQKENI. V was clipped by 2 bases and J by 1 base, with 17 bases between them. The CDR3 runs 17 residues. The CDR3 loop is CASSPSSLGVPQETQYF. Here the CDR3 DNA reads TGTGCCAGCTCACCATCCAGTTTGGGCGTCCCCCAAGAGACCCAGTACTTC. Full variable domain (missing parts from reference TRBV18 and TRBJ2-5): NAGVMQNPRHLVRRRGQEARLRCSPMKGHSHVYWYRQLPEEGLKFMVYLQKENIIDESGMPKERFSAEFPKEGPSILRIQQVVRGDSAAYFCASSPSSLGVPQETQYFGPGTRLLVL.

The V call is TRBV28, the J call TRBJ2-7; 11 nucleotides line up with TRBD2. This CDR3 region has 15 residues. J gave up 4 bases and V 10 bases, and 12 bases lay outside the gene matches. The germline V gene encodes CDR1 MDHEN and CDR2 SYDVKM. The CDR3 loop reads CATLPRTSGQYEQYF. The CDR3 nucleotides read TGTGCCACGCTCCCCCGGACTAGCGGGCAATACGAGCAGTACTTC.

This clonotype showed up many times. The CDR3 reads CASRSQAAGELFF. For the CDR3, the DNA is TGTGCCAGCAGAAGTCAGGCGGCCGGGGAGCTGTTTTTT. The rearrangement links TRBV6-1 to TRBJ2-2; D ambiguous. V shed 6 bases and J shed 6 bases, with 11 bases lying between them. The length of the CDR3 is 13 residues. Germline V lookup: CDR1 MNHNS, CDR2 SASEGT.

The V and J genes are TRBV5-1 and TRBJ1-1; D not certain. The germline gives CDR1 SGHRS, CDR2 YFSETQ. V was cut by 4 bases and J by 7 bases, with 20 bases left in between. The CDR3 has 15 amino acids. Here the CDR3 reads CASSPKSGKFYEAFF. The CDR3 bases are TGCGCCAGCAGCCCAAAAAGCGGGAAATTCTATGAAGCTTTCTTT.

The gene calls are TRBV30 and TRBJ1-2, with 7 positions matching TRBD1. CDR1 and CDR2 (germline): GTSNPN, SVGIG (reference sequence). The CDR3 totals 14 residues. With V trimmed by 0 bases and J by 4 bases, 5 bases remained unmatched. The CDR3 reads CAWSVLTGSYGYTF. DNA for the CDR3: TGTGCCTGGAGTGTACTGACAGGGTCCTATGGCTACACCTTC.

This sequence joins TRBV5-5 and TRBJ2-2, with D uncertain. V was trimmed by 1 base and J by 2 bases, leaving 12 bases between them. Germline assignment: CDR1 SGHKS and CDR2 YYEKEE (reference sequence). The CDR3 spans 16 residues. The CDR3 DNA reads TGTGCCAGCAGCTTGTTGATCGCCGTCAACACCGGGGAGCTGTTTTTT. Its translation is CASSLLIAVNTGELFF.

The chain combines TRBV11-2 with TRBJ2-7; no clear D gene. This CDR3 region has 14 residues. Germline V gives CDR1 SGHAT, CDR2 FQNNGV. Trimming shortened V by 2 bases and J by 0 bases, and 8 bases separated the two germline ends. The CDR3 spells CASSLLVFSYEQYF. The CDR3 DNA reads TGTGCCAGCAGCTTACTAGTGTTCTCCTACGAGCAGTACTTC.

The genes are TRBV30 and TRBJ1-5, with 7 bases matching TRBD1. Germline CDR1 reads GTSNPN; CDR2 reads SVGIG (reference sequence). The CDR3 has 17 residues. Unmatched junction bases numbered 16, after V lost 4 bases and J lost 4 bases. Here the CDR3 DNA reads TGTGCCTGGACTCCCAGAGTCTCGGACAGGAGAAATCAGCCCCAGCATTTT. Amino acid sequence: CAWTPRVSDRRNQPQHF.

In this sample, this clonotype turned up a few times. The V and J genes are TRBV9 and TRBJ2-2; TRBD1 matches at 7 bases. Per the germline V gene, CDR1 is SGDLS and CDR2 is YYNGEE. This CDR3 spans 15 amino acids. Trimming cost V 3 bases and J 2 bases; bases outside gene matches: 4. CDR3 protein: CASSGGQPNTGELFF. For the CDR3, the DNA is TGTGCCAGCAGCGGGGGACAGCCTAACACCGGGGAGCTGTTTTTT.

The rearrangement joins TRBV7-2 to TRBJ2-7, with 7 bases identical to TRBD1. In germline, CDR1 is SGHTA, CDR2 FQGNSA. The CDR3 length is 15 residues. V trimming: 5 bases; J trimming: 7 bases; junction bases outside the gene matches: 14. DNA of the CDR3: TGTGCCAGCAGCCAACAATCAGGACAGGCTTTGGAGCAGTACTTC. As protein: CASSQQSGQALEQYF.

This clonotype has a count of ten or more. The chain uses TRBV20-1 and TRBJ2-5; no clear D gene. Germline V CDR1 and CDR2: DFQATT, SNEGSKA (reference sequence). This CDR3 has 11 amino acids. V shed 6 bases and J shed 3 bases, with 8 bases lying between them. CDR3: CSAVTKETQYF. For the CDR3, the DNA is TGCAGTGCCGTCACAAAAGAGACCCAGTACTTC.

This clonotype was observed at least ten times. The gene calls are TRBV6-1 and TRBJ2-7, with D perhaps TRBD2 (6 bases). Germline V gene data show CDR1 as MNHNS and CDR2 as SASEGT. V dropped 5 bases and J dropped 3 bases, with 14 bases sitting between them. The CDR3 covers 14 residues. The CDR3 DNA reads as TGTGCCAGCAGTCGACAGCGGACTATCTACGAGCAGTACTTC. Translating gives CASSRQRTIYEQYF.

This clonotype has a count of ten or more. The gene calls are TRBV10-2 and TRBJ2-7, with no clear D. Between the trimmed V and J ends, which lost 3 bases and 4 bases, there was a span of 7 bases. Germline lookup yields CDR1 WSHSY and CDR2 SAAADI. The CDR3 loop spans 12 amino acids. The CDR3 loop reads CASSENTYEQYF. CDR3 sequence (DNA): TGCGCCAGCAGTGAAAATACGTACGAGCAGTACTTC.

This clonotype came up many times. Written as DNA, the CDR3 is TGTGCCAGCAGCCAAGAGGACACCATATATTTT. Protein: CASSQEDTIYF. This rearrangement joins TRBV4-2 to TRBJ1-3, with unresolved D. The V end lost 0 bases, the J end lost 8 bases, and 2 bases lay between the germline ends. The CDR3 has 11 residues. CDR1 is LGHNA, CDR2 YNFKEQ, per germline.

This clonotype has at least ten counts. This chain links TRBV13 with TRBJ1-6, with D unresolved. Germline lookup yields CDR1 PRHDT and CDR2 FYEKMQ (reference sequence). CDR3 length: 12 amino acids. The V end lost 4 bases, the J end lost 9 bases, and 7 bases lay between the germline ends. The CDR3 loop reads CASSSSGSPLHF. The CDR3 DNA is TGTGCCAGCAGCTCGTCGGGTTCACCCCTCCACTTT.

Many counts were recorded for this clonotype. It may be a read error: a sequence one base away is much more abundant. The rearrangement joins TRBV9 to TRBJ2-2; D gene ambiguous. This CDR3 comprises 12 residues. The germline CDR1 and CDR2 sequences are SGDLS and YYNGEE. Trimming took 2 bases from V and 5 from J, leaving 4 bases between them. The CDR3 reads CASSVRTGELFF. The CDR3 nucleotides read TGTGCCAGCAGCGTGAGAACCGGGGAGCTGTTTTTT.

There are many counts of this clonotype. The chain couples TRBV28 to TRBJ2-5; 7 bases are shared with TRBD2. The trim removed 4 bases at V and 3 bases at J, leaving 8 bases unmatched. Germline values: CDR1 MDHEN, CDR2 SYDVKM. CDR3 length: 15 amino acids. The DNA for the CDR3 is TGTGCCAGCAGTTCAGGCGCGGGAGAGAAAGAGACCCAGTACTTC. Its translation: CASSSGAGEKETQYF.

This clonotype appeared many times. This rearrangement joins TRBV28 to TRBJ1-1; D not certain. The germline V gene encodes CDR1 MDHEN and CDR2 SYDVKM. Trimming took 7 bases from V and 0 from J, leaving 18 bases between them. The CDR3 loop spans 16 amino acids. The CDR3, as DNA: TGTGCCAGCACCCCACTTTTTTCGAAGATGAACACTGAAGCTTTCTTT. It is translated as CASTPLFSKMNTEAFF.